The source of this T cell receptor (beta chain) is a study of cytomegalovirus exposure and HLA in healthy donors. Study-level findings and limits: Altogether, some 170 TCR beta chains were recorded as cytomegalovirus-associated. TCR beta sequences numbering around 15,000 were associated with HLA alleles at 0.05 false discovery rate in a later analysis.

Use of 60 Vbeta and 13 Jbeta primers characterized the PCR. TCRdb's copy holds only in-frame clones and misses some; the assay was immunoSEQ multiplex PCR. The sample contains 170,000 or so clones, 78% of which appear only once. Healthy individuals who donated bone marrow served as the donors. There are 15 residues in the CDR3. Germline lookup yields CDR1 MDHEN and CDR2 SYDVKM. J gave up 6 bases and V 2 bases, and 7 bases lay outside the gene matches. A note on this clone: The antigen remains unidentified.

The TCR originated in a woman in her forties or fifties in good health and CMV-seropositive. The V gene is TRBV28, the J gene TRBJ2-1; TRBD2 matches 7 bases. The sample comprised PBMCs. CDR3 in amino acids: CASSLPSGNSNEQFF. The CDR3 DNA is TGTGCCAGCAGTTTACCCAGCGGGAATAGCAATGAGCAGTTCTTC.